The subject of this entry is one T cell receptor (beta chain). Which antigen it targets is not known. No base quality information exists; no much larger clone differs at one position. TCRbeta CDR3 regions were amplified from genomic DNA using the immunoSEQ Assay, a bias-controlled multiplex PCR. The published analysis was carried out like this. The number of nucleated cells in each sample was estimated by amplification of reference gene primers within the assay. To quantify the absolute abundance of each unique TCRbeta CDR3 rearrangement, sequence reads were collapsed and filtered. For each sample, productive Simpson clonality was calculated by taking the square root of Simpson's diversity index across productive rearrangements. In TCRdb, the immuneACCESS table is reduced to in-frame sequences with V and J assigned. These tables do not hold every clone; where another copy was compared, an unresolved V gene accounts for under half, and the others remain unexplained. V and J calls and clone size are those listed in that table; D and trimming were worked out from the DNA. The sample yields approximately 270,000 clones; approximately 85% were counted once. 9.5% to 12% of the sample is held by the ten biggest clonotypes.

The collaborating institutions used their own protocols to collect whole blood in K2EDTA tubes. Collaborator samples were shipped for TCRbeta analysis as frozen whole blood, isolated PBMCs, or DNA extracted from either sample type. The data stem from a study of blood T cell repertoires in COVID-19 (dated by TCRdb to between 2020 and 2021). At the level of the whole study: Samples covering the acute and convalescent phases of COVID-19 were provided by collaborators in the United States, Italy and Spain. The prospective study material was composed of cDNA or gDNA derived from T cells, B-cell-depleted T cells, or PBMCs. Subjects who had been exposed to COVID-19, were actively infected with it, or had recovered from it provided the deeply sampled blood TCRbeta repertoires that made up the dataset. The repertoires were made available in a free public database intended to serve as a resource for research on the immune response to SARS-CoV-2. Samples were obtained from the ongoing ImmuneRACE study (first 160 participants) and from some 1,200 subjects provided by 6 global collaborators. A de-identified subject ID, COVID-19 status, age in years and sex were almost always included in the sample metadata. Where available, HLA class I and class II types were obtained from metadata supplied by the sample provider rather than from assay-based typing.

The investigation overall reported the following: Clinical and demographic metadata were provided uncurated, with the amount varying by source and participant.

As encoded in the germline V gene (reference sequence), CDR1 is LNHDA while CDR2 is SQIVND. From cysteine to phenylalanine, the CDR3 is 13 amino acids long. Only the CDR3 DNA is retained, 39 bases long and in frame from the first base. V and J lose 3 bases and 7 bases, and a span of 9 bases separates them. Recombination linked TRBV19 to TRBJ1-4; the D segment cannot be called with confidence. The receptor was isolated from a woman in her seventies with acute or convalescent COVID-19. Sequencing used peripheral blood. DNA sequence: TGTGCCAGTAGTATCTACGGCGGTGAAAAACTGTTTTTT. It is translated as CASSIYGGEKLFF.